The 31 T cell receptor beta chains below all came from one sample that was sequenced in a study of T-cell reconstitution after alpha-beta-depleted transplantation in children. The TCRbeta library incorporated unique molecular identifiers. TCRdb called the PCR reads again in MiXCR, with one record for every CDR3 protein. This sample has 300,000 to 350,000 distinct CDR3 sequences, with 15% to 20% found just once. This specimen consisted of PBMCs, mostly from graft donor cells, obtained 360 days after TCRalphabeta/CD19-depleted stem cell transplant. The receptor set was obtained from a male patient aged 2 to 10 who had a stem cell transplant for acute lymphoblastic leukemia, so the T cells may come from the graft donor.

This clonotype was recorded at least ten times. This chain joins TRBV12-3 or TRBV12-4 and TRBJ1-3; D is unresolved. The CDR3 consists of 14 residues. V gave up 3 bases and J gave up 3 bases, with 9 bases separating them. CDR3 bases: TGTGCCAGCAGTTTCAACACAGTTGGAAACACCATATATTTT. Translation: CASSFNTVGNTIYF.

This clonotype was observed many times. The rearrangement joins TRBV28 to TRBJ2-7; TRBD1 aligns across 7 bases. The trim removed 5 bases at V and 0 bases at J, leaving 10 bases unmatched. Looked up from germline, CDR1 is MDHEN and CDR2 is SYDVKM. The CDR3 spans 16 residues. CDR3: CASSPMTGTNSYEQYF. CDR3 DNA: TGTGCCAGCAGTCCGATGACAGGGACCAACTCCTACGAGCAGTACTTC.

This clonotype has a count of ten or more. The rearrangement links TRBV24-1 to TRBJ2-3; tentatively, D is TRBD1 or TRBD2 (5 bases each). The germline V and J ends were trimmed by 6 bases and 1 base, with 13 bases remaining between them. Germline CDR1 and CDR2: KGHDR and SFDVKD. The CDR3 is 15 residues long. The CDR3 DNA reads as TGTGCCACCAGTCTTGGGGGAAGCGGCACAGATACGCAGTATTTT. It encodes CATSLGGSGTDTQYF.

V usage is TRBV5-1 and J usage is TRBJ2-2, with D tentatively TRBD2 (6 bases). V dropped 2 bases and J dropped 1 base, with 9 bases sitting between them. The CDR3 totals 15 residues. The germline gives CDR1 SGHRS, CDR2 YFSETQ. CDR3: CASSLIGGNTGELFF. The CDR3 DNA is TGCGCCAGCAGCTTAATCGGGGGGAACACCGGGGAGCTGTTTTTT.

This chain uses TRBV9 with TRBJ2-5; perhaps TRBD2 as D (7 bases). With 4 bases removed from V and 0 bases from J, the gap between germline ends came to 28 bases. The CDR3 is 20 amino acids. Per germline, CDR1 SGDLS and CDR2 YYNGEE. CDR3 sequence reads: CASSPPRGAAGEGHQETQYF. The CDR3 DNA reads TGTGCCAGCAGCCCACCGAGGGGGGCGGCGGGAGAGGGTCACCAAGAGACCCAGTACTTC.

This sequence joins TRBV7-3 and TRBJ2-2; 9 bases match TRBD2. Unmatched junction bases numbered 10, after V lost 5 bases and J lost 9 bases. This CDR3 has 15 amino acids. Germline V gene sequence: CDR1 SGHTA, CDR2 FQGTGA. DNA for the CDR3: TGTGCCAGCAGCCGCCAAGGGCGGGAGGGCCGGGAGCTGTTTTTT. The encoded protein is CASSRQGREGRELFF.

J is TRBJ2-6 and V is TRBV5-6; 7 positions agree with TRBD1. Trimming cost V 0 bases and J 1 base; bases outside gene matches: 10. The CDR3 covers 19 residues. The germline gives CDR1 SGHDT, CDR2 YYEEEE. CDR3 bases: TGTGCCAGCAGCTTGGGGGTGATGACAGGGCGGTCTGGGGCCAACGTCCTGACTTTC. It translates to CASSLGVMTGRSGANVLTF.

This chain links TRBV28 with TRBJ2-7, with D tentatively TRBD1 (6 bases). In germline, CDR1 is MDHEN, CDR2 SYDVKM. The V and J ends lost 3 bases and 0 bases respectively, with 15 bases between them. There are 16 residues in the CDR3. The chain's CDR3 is CASSFYSTGFSYEQYF. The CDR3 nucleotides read TGTGCCAGCAGTTTTTATTCTACAGGGTTCTCCTACGAGCAGTACTTC.

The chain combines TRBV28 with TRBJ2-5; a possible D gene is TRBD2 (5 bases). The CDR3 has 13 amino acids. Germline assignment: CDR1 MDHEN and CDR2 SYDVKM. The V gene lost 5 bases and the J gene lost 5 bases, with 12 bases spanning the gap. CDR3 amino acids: CASSNPGRETQYF. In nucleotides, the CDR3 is TGTGCCAGCAGTAACCCGGGAAGGGAGACCCAGTACTTC.

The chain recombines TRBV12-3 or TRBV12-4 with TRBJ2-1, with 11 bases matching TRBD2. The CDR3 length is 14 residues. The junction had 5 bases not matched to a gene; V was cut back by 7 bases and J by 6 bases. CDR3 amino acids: CASTLAGGPNEQFF. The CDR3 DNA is TGTGCCAGCACGCTAGCGGGAGGTCCCAATGAGCAGTTCTTC.

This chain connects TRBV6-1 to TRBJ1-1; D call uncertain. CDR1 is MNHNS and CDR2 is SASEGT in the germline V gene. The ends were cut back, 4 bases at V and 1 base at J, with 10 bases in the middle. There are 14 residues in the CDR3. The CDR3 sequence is CASSALDGNTEAFF. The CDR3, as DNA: TGTGCCAGCAGTGCCTTGGACGGGAACACTGAAGCTTTCTTT.

This CDR3 reads CAISGDRGDYGYTF. CDR3 nucleotide sequence: TGTGCCATCAGTGGAGACAGGGGAGACTATGGCTACACCTTC. The chain carries TRBV10-3 and TRBJ1-2; 8 bases are shared with TRBD1. The CDR3 sequence is 14 residues long. Trimming cost V 4 bases and J 3 bases; bases outside gene matches: 4. Germline-derived CDR1 and CDR2 are ENHRY and SYGVKD.

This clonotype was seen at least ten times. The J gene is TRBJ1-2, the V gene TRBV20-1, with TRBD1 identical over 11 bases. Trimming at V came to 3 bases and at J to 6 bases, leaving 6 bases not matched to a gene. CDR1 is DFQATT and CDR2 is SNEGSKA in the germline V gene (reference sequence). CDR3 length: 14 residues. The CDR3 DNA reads TGCAGTGCTAGCTCTGGACAGGGGGCGAATGGCTACACCTTC. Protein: CSASSGQGANGYTF.

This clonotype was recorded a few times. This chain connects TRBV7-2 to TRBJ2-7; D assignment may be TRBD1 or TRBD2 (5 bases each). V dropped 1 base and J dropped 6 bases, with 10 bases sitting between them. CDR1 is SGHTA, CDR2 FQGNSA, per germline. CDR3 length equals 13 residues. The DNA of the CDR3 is TGTGCCAGCAGCTTAGGGTTGGGGACCGAGCAGTACTTC. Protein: CASSLGLGTEQYF.

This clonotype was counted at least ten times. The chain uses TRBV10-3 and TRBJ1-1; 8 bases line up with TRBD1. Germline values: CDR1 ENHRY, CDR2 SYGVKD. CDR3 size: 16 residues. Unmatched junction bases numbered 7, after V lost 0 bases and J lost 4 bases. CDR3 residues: CAISESKRTGGTEAFF. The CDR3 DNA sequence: TGTGCCATCAGTGAGTCGAAACGAACAGGGGGCACTGAAGCTTTCTTT.

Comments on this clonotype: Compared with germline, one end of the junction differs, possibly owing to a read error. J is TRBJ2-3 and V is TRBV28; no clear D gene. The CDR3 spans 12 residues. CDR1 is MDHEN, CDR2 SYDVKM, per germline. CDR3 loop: CATSGSTDTQYF. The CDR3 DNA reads TGTGCCACCAGTGGGTCCACAGATACGCAGTATTTT. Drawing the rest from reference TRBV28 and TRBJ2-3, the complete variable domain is DVKVTQSSRYLVKRTGEKVFLECVQDMDHENMFWYRQDPGLGLRLIYFSYDVKMKEKGDIPEGYSVSREKKERFSLILESASTNQTSMYLCATSGSTDTQYFGPGTRLTVL.

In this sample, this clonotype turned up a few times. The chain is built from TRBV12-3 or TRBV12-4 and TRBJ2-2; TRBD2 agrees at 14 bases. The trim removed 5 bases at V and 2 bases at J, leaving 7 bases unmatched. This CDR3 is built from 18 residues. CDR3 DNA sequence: TGTGCCAGCAGTACAAGGACTAGCGGGAGGTTCAACACCGGGGAGCTGTTTTTT. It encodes CASSTRTSGRFNTGELFF.

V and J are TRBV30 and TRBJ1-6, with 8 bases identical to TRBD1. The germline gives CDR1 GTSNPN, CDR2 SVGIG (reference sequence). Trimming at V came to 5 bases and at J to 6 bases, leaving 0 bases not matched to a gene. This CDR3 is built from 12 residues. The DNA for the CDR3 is TGTGCCTGGGACAGGGGTAATTCACCCCTCCACTTT. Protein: CAWDRGNSPLHF.

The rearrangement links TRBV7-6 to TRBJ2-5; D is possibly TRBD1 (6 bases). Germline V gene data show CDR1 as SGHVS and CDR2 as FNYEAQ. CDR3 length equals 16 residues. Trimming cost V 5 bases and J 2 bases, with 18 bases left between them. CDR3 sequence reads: CASSPLGGGGQETQYF. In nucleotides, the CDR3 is TGTGCCAGCAGCCCCCTAGGGGGTGGGGGTCAAGAGACCCAGTACTTC.

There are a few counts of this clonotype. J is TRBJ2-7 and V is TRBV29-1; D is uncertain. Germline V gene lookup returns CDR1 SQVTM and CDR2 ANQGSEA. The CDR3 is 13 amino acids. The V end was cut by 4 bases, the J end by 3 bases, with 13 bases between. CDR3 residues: CSVVTPNFYEQYF. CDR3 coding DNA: TGCAGCGTTGTTACACCTAACTTCTACGAGCAGTACTTC.

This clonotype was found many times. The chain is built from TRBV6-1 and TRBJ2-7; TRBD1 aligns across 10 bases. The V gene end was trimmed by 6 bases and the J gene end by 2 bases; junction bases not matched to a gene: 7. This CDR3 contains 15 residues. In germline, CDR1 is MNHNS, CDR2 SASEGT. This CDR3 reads CASSLAGTGAYEQYF. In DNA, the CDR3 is TGTGCCAGCAGCCTAGCCGGGACAGGGGCCTACGAGCAGTACTTC.

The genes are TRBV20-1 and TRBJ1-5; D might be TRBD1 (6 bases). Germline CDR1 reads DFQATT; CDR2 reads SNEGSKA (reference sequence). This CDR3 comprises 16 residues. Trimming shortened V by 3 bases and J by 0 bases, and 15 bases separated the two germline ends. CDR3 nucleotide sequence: TGCAGTGCTAGGAGCCCTACAGGGTATAGCAATCAGCCCCAGCATTTT. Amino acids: CSARSPTGYSNQPQHF.

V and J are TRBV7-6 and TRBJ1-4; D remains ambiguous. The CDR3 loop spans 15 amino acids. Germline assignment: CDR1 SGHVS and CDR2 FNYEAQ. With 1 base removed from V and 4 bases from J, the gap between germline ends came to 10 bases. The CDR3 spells CASSLVPEGNEKLFF. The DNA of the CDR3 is TGTGCCAGCAGCTTAGTGCCGGAGGGTAATGAAAAACTGTTTTTT.

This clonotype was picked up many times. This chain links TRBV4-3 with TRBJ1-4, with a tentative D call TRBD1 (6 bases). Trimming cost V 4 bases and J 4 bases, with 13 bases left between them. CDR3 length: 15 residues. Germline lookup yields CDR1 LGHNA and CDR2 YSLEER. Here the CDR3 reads CASSLLGQLNEKLFF. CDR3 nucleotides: TGCGCCAGCAGCCTACTTGGACAGCTTAATGAAAAACTGTTTTTT.

CDR3 DNA sequence: TGTGCCAGCAGGCTTGACAGGGGAAGAGATGAGCAGTTCTTC. Residues: CASRLDRGRDEQFF. The rearrangement links TRBV12-3 or TRBV12-4 to TRBJ2-1; TRBD1 matches at 8 bases. The CDR3 extends over 14 amino acids. The V and J ends lost 6 bases and 8 bases, in that order; junction bases with no gene match: 9.

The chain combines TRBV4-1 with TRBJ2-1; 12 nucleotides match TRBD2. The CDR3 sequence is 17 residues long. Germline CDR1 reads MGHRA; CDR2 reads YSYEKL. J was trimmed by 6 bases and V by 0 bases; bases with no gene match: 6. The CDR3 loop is CASSQEVGLAGPNEQFF. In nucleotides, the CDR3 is TGCGCCAGCAGCCAAGAGGTCGGACTAGCGGGGCCCAATGAGCAGTTCTTC.

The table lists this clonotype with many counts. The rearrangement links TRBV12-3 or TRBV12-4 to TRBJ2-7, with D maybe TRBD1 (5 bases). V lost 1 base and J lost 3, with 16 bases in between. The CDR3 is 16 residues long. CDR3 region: CASSLDIGQIYYEQYF. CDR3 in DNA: TGTGCCAGCAGTTTAGACATCGGACAAATTTACTACGAGCAGTACTTC.

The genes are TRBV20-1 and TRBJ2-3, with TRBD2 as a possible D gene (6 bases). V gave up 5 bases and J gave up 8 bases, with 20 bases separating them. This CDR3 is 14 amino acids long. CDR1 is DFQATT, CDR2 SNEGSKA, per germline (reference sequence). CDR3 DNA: TGCAGTGCTCTCCCCTTGGGGAGGCCGGGTACGCAGTATTTT. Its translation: CSALPLGRPGTQYF.

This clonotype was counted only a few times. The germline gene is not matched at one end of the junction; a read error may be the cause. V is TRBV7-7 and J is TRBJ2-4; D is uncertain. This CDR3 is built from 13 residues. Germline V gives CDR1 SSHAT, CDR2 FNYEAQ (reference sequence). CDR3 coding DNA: TGTGCTAGCAGCTTATCCCTTTCGGACATTCAGTACTTC. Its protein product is CASSLSLSDIQYF.

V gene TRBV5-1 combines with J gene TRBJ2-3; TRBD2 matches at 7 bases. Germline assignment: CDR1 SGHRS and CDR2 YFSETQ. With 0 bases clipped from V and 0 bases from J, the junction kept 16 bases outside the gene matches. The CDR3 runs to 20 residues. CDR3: CASSLGRLASTESSTDTQYF. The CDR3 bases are TGCGCCAGCAGCTTGGGTCGACTAGCATCCACCGAATCTAGCACAGATACGCAGTATTTT.

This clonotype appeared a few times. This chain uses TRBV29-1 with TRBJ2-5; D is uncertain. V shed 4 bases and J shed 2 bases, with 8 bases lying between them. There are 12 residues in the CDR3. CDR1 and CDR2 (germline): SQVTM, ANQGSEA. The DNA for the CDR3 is TGCAGCGTTGGTGTGGTTCAAGAGACCCAGTACTTC. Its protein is CSVGVVQETQYF.